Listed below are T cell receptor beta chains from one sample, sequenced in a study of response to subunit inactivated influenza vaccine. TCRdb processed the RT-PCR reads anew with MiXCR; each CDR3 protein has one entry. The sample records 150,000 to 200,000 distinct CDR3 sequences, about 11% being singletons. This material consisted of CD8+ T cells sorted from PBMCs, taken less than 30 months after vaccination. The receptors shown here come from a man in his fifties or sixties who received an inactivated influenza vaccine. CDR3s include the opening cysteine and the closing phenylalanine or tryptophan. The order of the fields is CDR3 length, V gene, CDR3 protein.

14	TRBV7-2	CASSLVGGEQPQHF
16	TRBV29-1	CSGGFFRDSPYNEQFF
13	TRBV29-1	CSVVRQGRYGYTF
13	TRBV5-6	CASSGGGSTEAFF
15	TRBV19	CASSVDSWINEKLFF
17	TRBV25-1	CASSETPHFGYNEKLFF
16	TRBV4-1	CASSQVKVANTGELFF
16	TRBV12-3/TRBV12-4	CASSWDRGHPLYGYTF
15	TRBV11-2	CASSGDYLPSYEQYF
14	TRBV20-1	CSAGDSGSAVEQFF
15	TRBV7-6	CASSLGLAGTDTQYF
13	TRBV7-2	CASSVRPPVAQYF
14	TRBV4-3	CASSQDRVGQPQHF
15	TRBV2	CASTMGRGLGYEQYF
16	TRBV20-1	CSALATGLAGVYEQYF
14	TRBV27	CASSDRGVTYEQYF
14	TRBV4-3	CASSQDWTDYEQYF
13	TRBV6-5	CASSYSVNQPQHF
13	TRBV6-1	CASASILNSPLHF
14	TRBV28	CASSFRSMNTEAFF
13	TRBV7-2	CASSLKGGNEQFF
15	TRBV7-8	CASSLVQGGDPTQYF
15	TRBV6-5	CASSSQGAGHQPQHF
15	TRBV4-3	CASSQDQGWSTEAFF
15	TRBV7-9	CASSVEGPSYNEQFF
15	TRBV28	CASSLYREGDYGYTF
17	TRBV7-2	CASSSPRTSGRWDEQFF
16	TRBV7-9	CASSPQTGTLIYGYTF
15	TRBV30	CAWSEGDTSTDTQYF
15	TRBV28	CASSLIPNSNQPQHF
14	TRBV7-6	CASSPSTSNYGYTF
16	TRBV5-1	CASSQVRRGTYNEQFF
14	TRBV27	CASSRTEYQETQYF
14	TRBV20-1	CSARSGQGAFGYTF